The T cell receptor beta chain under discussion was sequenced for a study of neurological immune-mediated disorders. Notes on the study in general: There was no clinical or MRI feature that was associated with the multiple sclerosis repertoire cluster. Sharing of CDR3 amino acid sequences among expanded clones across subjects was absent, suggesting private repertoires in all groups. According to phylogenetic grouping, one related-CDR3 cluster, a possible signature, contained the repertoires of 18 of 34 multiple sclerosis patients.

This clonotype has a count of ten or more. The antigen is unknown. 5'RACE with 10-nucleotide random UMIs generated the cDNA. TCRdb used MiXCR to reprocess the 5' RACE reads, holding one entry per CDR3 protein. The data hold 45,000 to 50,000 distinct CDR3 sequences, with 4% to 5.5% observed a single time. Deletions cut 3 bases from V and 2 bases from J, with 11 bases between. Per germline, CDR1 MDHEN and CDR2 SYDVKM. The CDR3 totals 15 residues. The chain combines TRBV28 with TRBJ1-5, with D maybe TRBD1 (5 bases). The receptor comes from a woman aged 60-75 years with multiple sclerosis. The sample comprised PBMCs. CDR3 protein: CASSLGLGGNQPQHF. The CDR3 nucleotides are TGTGCCAGCAGTTTGGGGTTAGGGGGCAATCAGCCCCAGCATTTT.